This entry is about one TCR beta chain. The source of the sample is a study of blood T cell repertoires in COVID-19. For the study at large: COVID-19 samples, acute and convalescent, were from the United States, Italy and Spain. Sources were T cells, B-cell-depleted T cells, or PBMCs; the material itself was cDNA or gDNA.

Assay used: immunoSEQ multiplex PCR; TCRdb lists only in-frame clones, some missing. The repertoire consists of under 250,000 clones, with less than 85% occurring once and the leading ten covering around 2.6%. V lost 0 bases to trimming and J lost 14 bases, with 8 bases between them. Germline assignment: CDR1 DFQATT and CDR2 SNEGSKA (reference sequence). The CDR3 has 11 residues. The V gene is TRBV20-1, the J gene TRBJ1-6; no firm D call. This TCR was sampled from a woman in her 70s with active or convalescent COVID-19. The specimen was peripheral blood. The CDR3 DNA reads as TGCAGTGCTAGAGATTCACGGGCCCTCCACTTT. Translating it yields CSARDSRALHF.